Listed below are T cell receptor beta chains from one sample, sequenced in a study of blood T cells in healthy people across ages. A single record per CDR3 protein comes from TCRdb applying MiXCR to the 5' RACE reads. The sample lists 1,500,000 or so distinct CDR3 sequences; about 42% were seen once. The specimen sequenced was blood. Every receptor here comes from a woman aged 18-29 years in good health. CDR3s include the opening cysteine and the closing phenylalanine or tryptophan. The order of the fields is V gene, D gene, J gene, clone size, CDR3 protein, CDR3 DNA. D genes are given only for firm matches. Rows give clone size only sometimes, using once, few, many, or a class for an expanded clone.

>TRBV28|-|TRBJ1-6|few
CASSVPGSPLHF
TGTGCCAGCAGTGTTCCGGGTTCACCCCTCCACTTT
>TRBV3-1|-|TRBJ2-5|-
CASSQEKGRREQYF
TGTGCCAGCAGCCAAGAAAAGGGCCGTCGTGAGCAGTACTTC
>TRBV4-3|-|TRBJ2-7|few
CASSQERANYEQYF
TGCGCCAGCAGCCAAGAAAGGGCAAACTACGAGCAGTACTTC
>TRBV20-1|-|TRBJ2-2|-
CSARNSPMELFF
TGCAGTGCTAGAAACTCGCCGATGGAGCTGTTTTTT
>TRBV15|-|TRBJ1-1|few
CATSIGREGTEAFF
TGTGCCACCAGCATAGGGAGAGAAGGCACTGAAGCTTTCTTT
>TRBV3-1|-|TRBJ1-2|-
CASSQENTGWGYGYTF
TGTGCCAGCAGCCAAGAGAACACGGGCTGGGGCTATGGCTACACCTTC
>TRBV20-1|TRBD1|TRBJ2-5|-
CSARALRTGQETQYF
TGCAGTGCTAGAGCTCTCCGGACAGGGCAAGAGACCCAGTACTTC
>TRBV4-2|TRBD2|TRBJ2-1|-
CASSRGLAPNNEQFF
TGTGCCAGCAGCCGGGGACTAGCGCCAAACAATGAGCAGTTCTTC
>TRBV27|-|TRBJ2-7|few
CASSPRDGEQYF
TGTGCCAGCAGTCCAAGGGACGGCGAGCAGTACTTC
>TRBV4-1|TRBD1|TRBJ2-7|few
CASSPTGVTSYEQYF
TGCGCCAGCAGCCCAACAGGGGTGACCTCCTACGAGCAGTACTTC
>TRBV10-3|TRBD1|TRBJ2-3|-
CAISAGTGGAPDTQYF
TGTGCCATCAGTGCCGGGACAGGGGGGGCCCCAGATACGCAGTATTTT
>TRBV29-1|-|TRBJ1-1|-
CSALWSYTEAFF
TGCAGCGCCCTGTGGTCCTACACTGAAGCTTTCTTT
>TRBV4-2|TRBD2|TRBJ2-1|few
CASSQGGWDYTGGEQFF
TGTGCCAGCAGCCAAGGAGGCTGGGACTACACCGGGGGTGAGCAGTTCTTC
>TRBV24-1|TRBD1|TRBJ2-7|-
CATSDSRTGPPYNEQYF
TGTGCCACCAGTGATTCCAGGACAGGGCCCCCCTACAATGAGCAGTACTTC
>TRBV3-1|-|TRBJ1-5|-
CASSQTNHRDGVSWPQHF
TGTGCCAGCAGCCAAACCAACCATCGGGACGGAGTGTCATGGCCCCAGCATTTT
>TRBV9|-|TRBJ2-3|-
CASSVRYESTDTQYF
TGTGCCAGCAGCGTGAGATACGAAAGCACAGATACGCAGTATTTT
>TRBV25-1|-|TRBJ1-2|-
CASSDGNGGYTF
TGTGCCAGCAGTGATGGGAACGGTGGCTACACCTTC
>TRBV28|-|TRBJ2-7|many
CASSLRHMPSYEQYF
TGTGCCAGCAGTTTGAGACATATGCCATCCTACGAGCAGTACTTC
>TRBV20-1|TRBD2|TRBJ2-1|once
CSARSGNYEQFF
TGCAGTGCCCGGAGCGGGAACTATGAGCAGTTCTTC
>TRBV12-3/TRBV12-4|TRBD1|TRBJ1-1|few
CASTSFGRQGLEPEAFF
TGTGCCAGCACCTCTTTTGGCAGACAGGGGTTGGAACCTGAAGCTTTCTTT
>TRBV7-8|TRBD2|TRBJ2-7|-
CASSLETSGTNEQYF
TGTGCCAGCAGCTTAGAGACTAGCGGGACGAATGAGCAGTACTTC
>TRBV6-2/TRBV6-3|-|TRBJ1-2|-
CASSSPARNYGYTF
TGTGCCAGCAGTTCCCCGGCACGTAACTATGGCTACACCTTC
>TRBV29-1|-|TRBJ2-1|few
CSVESVSEQFF
TGCAGCGTTGAGTCCGTTAGTGAGCAGTTCTTC
>TRBV10-3|-|TRBJ1-1|-
CATKGRPNTEAFF
TGTGCCACCAAGGGACGGCCGAACACTGAAGCTTTCTTT
>TRBV11-3|-|TRBJ2-6|-
CASSHRRDGISSGANVLTF
TGTGCCAGCAGCCATCGCCGGGACGGAATCAGCTCTGGGGCCAACGTCCTGACTTTC
>TRBV15|-|TRBJ1-3|few
CATSRDGGLGNTIYF
TGTGCCACCAGCAGAGATGGCGGGCTTGGAAACACCATATATTTT
>TRBV7-2|-|TRBJ2-5|few
CASSLEISFGEETQYF
TGTGCCAGCAGCTTAGAAATTTCGTTTGGGGAAGAGACCCAGTACTTC
>TRBV4-1|TRBD2|TRBJ2-3|-
CASSPGGVGAQYF
TGCGCCAGCAGCCCGGGAGGGGTAGGTGCGCAGTATTTT
>TRBV20-1|-|TRBJ1-5|few
CSARPGVNQPQHF
TGCAGTGCTAGGCCGGGGGTCAATCAGCCCCAGCATTTT
>TRBV5-1|-|TRBJ2-3|-
CASSWTIPSTDTQYF
TGCGCCAGCAGCTGGACTATCCCTAGCACAGATACGCAGTATTTT
>TRBV2|-|TRBJ2-7|-
CASTRLVSEQYF
TGTGCCAGCACGCGACTAGTGAGCGAGCAGTACTTC
>TRBV30|TRBD1|TRBJ2-3|-
CAWSVTGTGSTDTQYF
TGTGCCTGGAGCGTCACCGGGACAGGGAGTACAGATACGCAGTATTTT
>TRBV11-2|TRBD2|TRBJ2-5|-
CASSLGLAGGSLGETQYF
TGTGCCAGCAGCTTAGGACTAGCGGGAGGGTCTTTGGGGGAGACCCAGTACTTC
>TRBV18|-|TRBJ1-5|-
CASSRTGDNQPQHF
TGTGCCAGCTCACGAACAGGCGACAATCAGCCCCAGCATTTT
>TRBV9|-|TRBJ2-5|-
CASSVSIQVQETQYF
TGTGCCAGCAGCGTCTCGATCCAGGTTCAAGAGACCCAGTACTTC
>TRBV7-9|-|TRBJ2-7|few
CASSLVYSSYEQYF
TGTGCCAGCAGCTTAGTGTACAGCTCCTACGAGCAGTACTTC
>TRBV21-1|-|TRBJ1-2|many
CASSLNTEGGYTF
TGTGCCAGCAGCCTAAACACCGAGGGAGGCTACACCTTC
>TRBV30|TRBD1|TRBJ2-7|-
CAWSQRTGVPEQYF
TGTGCCTGGAGTCAAAGGACAGGGGTCCCCGAGCAGTACTTC
>TRBV27|TRBD2|TRBJ2-7|few
CASSLSASGRGYEQYF
TGTGCCAGCAGTTTATCGGCTAGCGGGAGAGGGTACGAGCAGTACTTC
>TRBV7-8|TRBD1|TRBJ2-1|-
CASSPKRGLYNEQFF
TGTGCCAGCAGCCCCAAAAGGGGGCTGTACAATGAGCAGTTCTTC